The 17 T cell receptor beta chains given below trace back to one sample, sequenced in a study of control samples from healthy donors and cancer patients. Sequencing was performed with immunoSEQ multiplex PCR; in TCRdb, only in-frame clones are kept and a portion is missing. The sample has more than 100,000 clones; around 89% are singletons. The sequencing input was PBMCs. The source of these receptors is a man aged 55 to 70 with lung cancer.

As concerns this clone: The junction differs from germline at one of its ends, possibly a read error. In nucleotides, the CDR3 is TGCGCCAGCAGTTTGGACCCAGGGGGTTTAGGCGGTCAGTTCTTC. Encoded protein: CASSLDPGGLGGQFF. The V and J genes are TRBV5-1 and TRBJ2-1; 7 nucleotides agree with TRBD1. CDR3 length: 15 residues. CDR1 and CDR2 (germline): SGHRS, YFSETQ.

The chain carries TRBV5-5 and TRBJ1-5; TRBD1 is a possible D gene (6 bases). The CDR3 loop spans 16 amino acids. Germline V gene sequence: CDR1 SGHKS, CDR2 YYEKEE (reference sequence). V dropped 4 bases and J dropped 6 bases, with 20 bases sitting between them. CDR3 residues: CASSRVYGSGAQPQHF. The CDR3 bases are TGTGCCAGCAGCAGAGTGTATGGGTCAGGGGCTCAGCCCCAGCATTTT.

The V gene is TRBV4-1, the J gene TRBJ2-1; 7 bases line up with TRBD1. Trimming removed 2 bases from V and 6 bases from J; junction bases left unmatched: 7. This CDR3 spans 15 amino acids. CDR1 and CDR2 from the germline V gene are MGHRA and YSYEKL. The CDR3 here is CASSQHTTGVNEQFF. Written as DNA, the CDR3 is TGCGCCAGCAGCCAACACACCACAGGGGTCAATGAGCAGTTCTTC.

The chain recombines TRBV2 with TRBJ2-1; TRBD2 agrees at 10 bases. The trim removed 7 bases at V and 13 bases at J, leaving 10 bases unmatched. There are 13 residues in the CDR3. Looked up from germline, CDR1 is SNHLY and CDR2 is FYNNEI. DNA for the CDR3: TGTGCCAGCATAGGGTCTAGCGGGGGCCAACAGTTCTTC. The encoded protein is CASIGSSGGQQFF.

The chain joins TRBV10-1 to TRBJ2-5; 7 bases are shared with TRBD1. Unmatched junction bases numbered 11, after V lost 6 bases and J lost 1 base. CDR1 is WNHNN, CDR2 SYGVQD, per germline (reference sequence). The CDR3 has 16 residues. This CDR3 is CASSPWGRGSQETQYF. CDR3 bases: TGCGCCAGCAGCCCTTGGGGCAGGGGGTCCCAAGAGACCCAGTACTTC.

The rearrangement links TRBV6-6 to TRBJ2-2, with D perhaps given as TRBD1 or TRBD2 (5 bases each). This CDR3 region has 15 residues. V shed 7 bases and J shed 3 bases, with 15 bases lying between them. Germline CDR1 and CDR2: MNHNY and SVGAGI (reference sequence). CDR3 region: CASTPRRGDTGELFF. The CDR3 DNA reads TGTGCCAGCACCCCGCGAAGGGGAGACACCGGGGAGCTGTTTTTT.

The chain carries TRBV7-9 and TRBJ1-1; tentative D call: TRBD1 (5 bases). V was cut by 1 base and J by 3 bases, with 9 bases left in between. Germline lookup yields CDR1 SEHNR and CDR2 FQNEAQ (reference sequence). The CDR3 totals 14 residues. As DNA, the CDR3 is TGTGCCAGCAGCTTAGTTGGGGGGGACACTGAAGCTTTCTTT. It specifies CASSLVGGDTEAFF.

V usage is TRBV5-1 and J usage is TRBJ1-1; D uncertain. The CDR3 runs to 13 residues. Germline assignment: CDR1 SGHRS and CDR2 YFSETQ. V lost 2 bases and J lost 5, with 10 bases in between. The CDR3 DNA sequence: TGCGCCAGCAGCTTTATCGCGGATACTGAAGCTTTCTTT. This gives the protein CASSFIADTEAFF. The whole variable domain, filled in from reference TRBV5-1 and TRBJ1-1, reads KAGVTQTPRYLIKTRGQQVTLSCSPISGHRSVSWYQQTPGQGLQFLFEYFSETQRNKGNFPGRFSGRQFSNSRSEMNVSTLELGDSALYLCASSFIADTEAFFGQGTRLTVV.

The V call is TRBV28, the J call TRBJ1-1, with D possibly TRBD1 on 5 matching bases. CDR3 length: 14 amino acids. V dropped 6 bases and J dropped 4 bases, with 15 bases sitting between them. CDR1 is MDHEN and CDR2 is SYDVKM in the germline V gene. CDR3 nucleotide sequence: TGTGCCAGCAGAATAGGGGCCGAGGGCACTGAAGCTTTCTTT. Amino acid sequence: CASRIGAEGTEAFF.

The chain couples TRBV9 to TRBJ2-1; TRBD2 matches at 8 bases. The CDR3 is 16 residues long. Trimming took 3 bases from V and 7 from J; bases not matched to a gene: 12. Germline CDR1 reads SGDLS; CDR2 reads YYNGEE. CDR3 sequence (DNA): TGTGCCAGCAGCGCCCTCGGGGGGGTGAACCAAAATGAGCAGTTCTTC. Residues: CASSALGGVNQNEQFF.

CDR3 in DNA: TGTGCCAGCAGCCCTCCGGGCGGGGAGCTGTTTTTT. This gives the protein CASSPPGGELFF. This chain links TRBV11-2 with TRBJ2-2; D not certain. The CDR3 sequence is 12 residues long. CDR1 SGHAT and CDR2 FQNNGV come from the germline V gene. V dropped 5 bases and J dropped 7 bases, with 8 bases sitting between them.

The chain combines TRBV9 with TRBJ2-3, with D perhaps TRBD1 (5 bases). The CDR3 is made up of 15 amino acids. CDR1 SGDLS and CDR2 YYNGEE come from the germline V gene. The V end was cut by 3 bases, the J end by 0 bases, with 11 bases between. CDR3 in DNA: TGTGCCAGCAGCGGGCGACAGACCAGCACAGATACGCAGTATTTT. Translated, it gives CASSGRQTSTDTQYF.

This clone was recorded once. DNA of the CDR3: TGTGCCTGGTCTCTCCCCGGGGCGGGGGGTGGCTACACCTTC. Protein sequence: CAWSLPGAGGGYTF. This chain links TRBV30 with TRBJ1-2, with D tentatively TRBD1 (5 bases). The CDR3 is 14 amino acids. V gave up 5 bases and J gave up 7 bases, with 20 bases separating them. Germline-derived CDR1 and CDR2 are GTSNPN and SVGIG (reference sequence).

Of note for this clone: At one of its ends the junction is not consistent with the germline gene, which may arise from a read error. This rearrangement joins TRBV9 to TRBJ1-6, with D hard to call. The CDR3 totals 15 residues. Germline-derived CDR1 and CDR2 are SGDLS and YYNGEE. This CDR3 is CARSVGQVGSSPLHF. As DNA, the CDR3 is TGTGCCCGCAGCGTAGGCCAAGTGGGTAGTTCACCCCTCCACTTT.

The rearrangement links TRBV4-1 to TRBJ1-2; TRBD1 matches 7 bases. The CDR3 consists of 14 residues. Germline loops: CDR1 MGHRA, CDR2 YSYEKL. After removal of 4 bases from V and 4 bases from J, the junction contained 6 bases not matched to a gene. CDR3 nucleotides: TGCGCCAGCAGCCGGGACAGAGACTTCTATGGCTACACCTTC. Translating gives CASSRDRDFYGYTF.

This clone was observed a handful of times. The chain carries TRBV6-1 and TRBJ2-1, with D tentatively TRBD1 or TRBD2 (5 bases each). The germline CDR1 and CDR2 sequences are MNHNS and SASEGT. The V end lost 4 bases, the J end lost 2 bases, and 15 bases lay between the germline ends. This CDR3 comprises 16 residues. CDR3 nucleotides: TGTGCCAGCAGTGGCGAAAAAGGGGAGACCTACAATGAGCAGTTCTTC. Translating gives CASSGEKGETYNEQFF.

The rearrangement uses TRBV19 and TRBJ2-6; a possible D gene is TRBD2 (5 bases). Germline V gene lookup returns CDR1 LNHDA and CDR2 SQIVND (reference sequence). V lost 3 bases and J lost 2, with 8 bases in between. The CDR3 extends over 15 amino acids. The CDR3: CASSMRTPGANVLTF. Written as DNA, the CDR3 is TGTGCCAGTAGTATGAGGACTCCTGGGGCCAACGTCCTGACTTTC.